The rows below give T cell receptor beta chains drawn from one sample of a study of cytomegalovirus exposure and HLA in healthy donors. Clones were read by immunoSEQ multiplex PCR, and TCRdb kept only the in-frame ones, dropping some. This sample has 130,000 to 150,000 clones, with 82% found just once. Sequenced sample: PBMCs. Source of these receptors: a woman in her fifties or sixties in good health and CMV-seropositive. The CDR3 runs from the conserved cysteine through the conserved F or W. The D gene is left open where the match is weak. Clone size is not always given. Where it is, it says once, few, many or a class for expanded clones.

V gene: TRBV5-1; J gene: TRBJ2-3; D gene: TRBD1; clone size: NA; CDR3 DNA: TGCGCCAGCAGGGCCCGGGACAGCGTAACAGATACGCAGTATTTT; CDR3 protein: CASRARDSVTDTQYF
V gene: TRBV28; J gene: TRBJ2-5; D gene: NA; clone size: few; CDR3 DNA: TGTGCCAGCAGTGGGCGTCCCACCGAGGAGACCCAGTACTTC; CDR3 protein: CASSGRPTEETQYF
V gene: TRBV27; J gene: TRBJ1-5; D gene: NA; clone size: NA; CDR3 DNA: TGTGCCAGCGGACAGAGCAATCAGCCCCAGCATTTT; CDR3 protein: CASGQSNQPQHF
V gene: TRBV7-9; J gene: TRBJ1-1; D gene: NA; clone size: few; CDR3 DNA: TGTGCCAGCAGTTTCTCCGGGACATATAACACTGAAGCTTTCTTT; CDR3 protein: CASSFSGTYNTEAFF
V gene: TRBV5-8; J gene: TRBJ2-7; D gene: TRBD2; clone size: NA; CDR3 DNA: TGTGCCAGCAGGGCTCCGGGACTAGCGGGAGGATCCACCTATATCTACTTC; CDR3 protein: CASRAPGLAGGSTYIYF
V gene: TRBV28; J gene: TRBJ2-7; D gene: NA; clone size: NA; CDR3 DNA: TGTGCCAGTACACAGGTCCAGCCCTACGAGCAGTACTTC; CDR3 protein: CASTQVQPYEQYF
V gene: TRBV2; J gene: TRBJ2-1; D gene: NA; clone size: NA; CDR3 DNA: TGTGCCAGCGGCGGAGGGCCGGGATACAATGAGCAGTTCTTC; CDR3 protein: CASGGGPGYNEQFF
V gene: TRBV30; J gene: TRBJ2-7; D gene: NA; clone size: NA; CDR3 DNA: TGTGCCTGGATCCGGGGTAGCCTCTACGAGCAGTACTTC; CDR3 protein: CAWIRGSLYEQYF
V gene: TRBV6-1; J gene: TRBJ2-7; D gene: NA; clone size: few; CDR3 DNA: TGTGCCAGCACTCGGACAGACCAGACTAAAGAGCAGTACTTC; CDR3 protein: CASTRTDQTKEQYF
V gene: TRBV6-6; J gene: TRBJ1-3; D gene: TRBD1; clone size: few; CDR3 DNA: TGTGCCAGCAGTCGACAGGGTAGCTCTGGAAACACCATATATTTT; CDR3 protein: CASSRQGSSGNTIYF
V gene: TRBV2; J gene: TRBJ2-7; D gene: TRBD2; clone size: once; CDR3 DNA: TGTGCCAGCAGTGTAGCGGGGCCTACCTACGAGCAGTACTTC; CDR3 protein: CASSVAGPTYEQYF
V gene: TRBV21-1; J gene: TRBJ2-3; D gene: NA; clone size: NA; CDR3 DNA: TGTGCCAGCAGCGACTACCCGCTAGCGGGGGGGGATACGCAGTATTTT; CDR3 protein: CASSDYPLAGGDTQYF
V gene: TRBV27; J gene: TRBJ2-7; D gene: NA; clone size: NA; CDR3 DNA: TGTGCCAGCAGCAAGTCAGCAGGTTGGAGGGAGCAGTACTTC; CDR3 protein: CASSKSAGWREQYF
V gene: TRBV28; J gene: TRBJ2-7; D gene: TRBD2; clone size: NA; CDR3 DNA: TGTGCCAGCAGCGGCGGGAGCCCCTTCTACGAGCAGTACTTC; CDR3 protein: CASSGGSPFYEQYF
V gene: TRBV30; J gene: TRBJ1-3; D gene: NA; clone size: NA; CDR3 DNA: TGTGCCTGGAGTGTCGGGTCTGGAAACACCATATATTTT; CDR3 protein: CAWSVGSGNTIYF
V gene: TRBV6-5; J gene: TRBJ2-7; D gene: NA; clone size: NA; CDR3 DNA: TGTGCCAGCAGTTACTCGTTTACAGTCTCCTACGAGCAGTACTTC; CDR3 protein: CASSYSFTVSYEQYF
V gene: TRBV7-9; J gene: TRBJ2-7; D gene: NA; clone size: NA; CDR3 DNA: TGTGCCAGCAGCGGGGGAGGCTACGACTACGAGCAGTACTTC; CDR3 protein: CASSGGGYDYEQYF
V gene: TRBV28; J gene: TRBJ1-2; D gene: TRBD1; clone size: NA; CDR3 DNA: TGTGCCAGCAGTCCCCTTGGGCAGGGGGGCCATGGCTACACCTTC; CDR3 protein: CASSPLGQGGHGYTF
V gene: TRBV28; J gene: TRBJ2-1; D gene: TRBD1; clone size: NA; CDR3 DNA: TGTGCCAGCAGTTTCCTTACGGGACAGGGTGGGGCTGAGCAGTTCTTC; CDR3 protein: CASSFLTGQGGAEQFF
V gene: TRBV27; J gene: TRBJ2-3; D gene: NA; clone size: NA; CDR3 DNA: TGTGCCAGCAGTTATACTAGCACAGATACGCAGTATTTT; CDR3 protein: CASSYTSTDTQYF
V gene: TRBV4-3; J gene: TRBJ2-1; D gene: TRBD1; clone size: NA; CDR3 DNA: TGCGCCAGCAGCCAAGGGTGGGGCAGGGGGCTCAGGGAGCAGTTCTTC; CDR3 protein: CASSQGWGRGLREQFF
V gene: TRBV5-1; J gene: TRBJ1-2; D gene: TRBD1; clone size: NA; CDR3 DNA: TGCGCCAGCAGCTATGGACAGGGAGGCTATGGCTACACCTTC; CDR3 protein: CASSYGQGGYGYTF
V gene: TRBV18; J gene: TRBJ2-3; D gene: TRBD2; clone size: NA; CDR3 DNA: TGTGCCAGCTCACCACGCCTAGCGGGGTTCACAGATACGCAGTATTTT; CDR3 protein: CASSPRLAGFTDTQYF
V gene: TRBV25-1; J gene: TRBJ2-3; D gene: TRBD2; clone size: NA; CDR3 DNA: TGTGCCAGCAGTGAATTCGGACTAGCGGGAAACACAGATACGCAGTATTTT; CDR3 protein: CASSEFGLAGNTDTQYF
V gene: TRBV5-1; J gene: TRBJ2-7; D gene: TRBD2; clone size: NA; CDR3 DNA: TGCGCCAGCAGCTTAACGGGAGGGGGATCCTACGAGCAGTACTTC; CDR3 protein: CASSLTGGGSYEQYF
V gene: TRBV2; J gene: TRBJ2-7; D gene: NA; clone size: NA; CDR3 DNA: TGTGCCAGCAGCGTTAGCTACGAGCAGTACTTC; CDR3 protein: CASSVSYEQYF
V gene: TRBV29-1; J gene: TRBJ2-3; D gene: NA; clone size: NA; CDR3 DNA: TGCAGCGTTGAAAGAGGGGGACCCGGCACAGATACGCAGTATTTT; CDR3 protein: CSVERGGPGTDTQYF
V gene: TRBV10-3; J gene: TRBJ2-7; D gene: NA; clone size: few; CDR3 DNA: TGTGCCATCAGTGAGTCGAACGGTGACTACGAGCAGTACTTC; CDR3 protein: CAISESNGDYEQYF
V gene: TRBV28; J gene: TRBJ1-5; D gene: NA; clone size: NA; CDR3 DNA: TGTGCCAGCAGTTTAATGGGCAGGGCTGGCAATCAGCCCCAGCATTTT; CDR3 protein: CASSLMGRAGNQPQHF
V gene: TRBV28; J gene: TRBJ1-2; D gene: NA; clone size: NA; CDR3 DNA: TGTGCCAGCAGCCGAAAAAGGGGCTATGGCTACACCTTC; CDR3 protein: CASSRKRGYGYTF
V gene: TRBV28; J gene: TRBJ1-1; D gene: NA; clone size: NA; CDR3 DNA: TGTGCCAGCAGAGTTACCCGGGACACCCTGAACACTGAAGCTTTCTTT; CDR3 protein: CASRVTRDTLNTEAFF
V gene: TRBV18; J gene: TRBJ1-5; D gene: NA; clone size: NA; CDR3 DNA: TGTGCCAGCTCCGGGGGGGCGGCGGGGCCCCAGCATTTT; CDR3 protein: CASSGGAAGPQHF
V gene: TRBV6-5; J gene: TRBJ1-1; D gene: NA; clone size: NA; CDR3 DNA: TGTGCCAGCAGTACTATGGGGGGGGAAGCTTTCTTT; CDR3 protein: CASSTMGGEAFF
V gene: TRBV7-3; J gene: TRBJ2-2; D gene: TRBD2; clone size: NA; CDR3 DNA: TGTGCCAGCAGCATGACTAGCGGGAGGGCCCTCGGGGAGCTGTTTTTT; CDR3 protein: CASSMTSGRALGELFF
V gene: TRBV9; J gene: TRBJ2-7; D gene: NA; clone size: NA; CDR3 DNA: TGTGCCAGCAGCGTAGTGCGTCCCGAGCAGTACTTC; CDR3 protein: CASSVVRPEQYF
V gene: TRBV7-9; J gene: TRBJ1-1; D gene: NA; clone size: NA; CDR3 DNA: TGTGCCAGCAGCATGAACCGGGGAGCGAACACTGAAGCTTTCTTT; CDR3 protein: CASSMNRGANTEAFF
V gene: TRBV28; J gene: TRBJ1-3; D gene: NA; clone size: few; CDR3 DNA: TGTGCCAGCAGTCAGTACGCCAGCTCTGGAAACACCATATATTTT; CDR3 protein: CASSQYASSGNTIYF
V gene: TRBV2; J gene: TRBJ2-7; D gene: TRBD1; clone size: NA; CDR3 DNA: TGTGCCAGCAGTCATAAGTCCGACAGGGGCCCCTACGAGCAGTACTTC; CDR3 protein: CASSHKSDRGPYEQYF
V gene: TRBV29-1; J gene: TRBJ1-1; D gene: TRBD1; clone size: NA; CDR3 DNA: TGCAGCGCCGACAGGGGGCCAATGAACACTGAAGCTTTCTTT; CDR3 protein: CSADRGPMNTEAFF
V gene: TRBV6-1; J gene: TRBJ1-3; D gene: NA; clone size: NA; CDR3 DNA: TGTGCCAGCAGTCAGACAGGAGACCCCGGAAACACCATATATTTT; CDR3 protein: CASSQTGDPGNTIYF
V gene: TRBV30; J gene: TRBJ2-2; D gene: NA; clone size: NA; CDR3 DNA: TGTGCCTATTGGCGGACCAGCGGGGGGGAGCTGTTTTTT; CDR3 protein: CAYWRTSGGELFF
V gene: TRBV6-5; J gene: TRBJ1-2; D gene: NA; clone size: NA; CDR3 DNA: TGTGCCAGCTACTTCGACTATGGCTACACCTTC; CDR3 protein: CASYFDYGYTF
V gene: TRBV28; J gene: TRBJ2-2; D gene: NA; clone size: NA; CDR3 DNA: TGTGCCAGCAGTACCCGTCGGACCGGGGGGCTGTTTTTT; CDR3 protein: CASSTRRTGGLFF
V gene: TRBV28; J gene: TRBJ1-2; D gene: TRBD1; clone size: NA; CDR3 DNA: TGTGCCAGCAGCGTAACAGGGGAGACGGGCTACACCTTC; CDR3 protein: CASSVTGETGYTF
V gene: TRBV7-2; J gene: TRBJ2-1; D gene: NA; clone size: NA; CDR3 DNA: TGTGCCAGCAGCCTTATGGGAACAATTCAGGGTGAGCAGTTCTTC; CDR3 protein: CASSLMGTIQGEQFF
V gene: TRBV6-5; J gene: TRBJ2-2; D gene: NA; clone size: NA; CDR3 DNA: TGTGCCAGCCACAAGGGGGTTATCGGGGAGCTGTTTTTT; CDR3 protein: CASHKGVIGELFF
V gene: TRBV5-8; J gene: TRBJ2-5; D gene: NA; clone size: NA; CDR3 DNA: TGTGCCAGCAGCATTCGACTCGCTCGGGGTGGGACCCAGTACTTC; CDR3 protein: CASSIRLARGGTQYF
V gene: TRBV6-6; J gene: TRBJ2-7; D gene: TRBD1; clone size: NA; CDR3 DNA: TGTGCCAGCATGACAACCGGGACAGCCTACGAGCAGTACTTC; CDR3 protein: CASMTTGTAYEQYF
V gene: TRBV7-3; J gene: TRBJ2-5; D gene: NA; clone size: NA; CDR3 DNA: TGTGCCAGTTCTAGCGCCCCCGGGGAGACCCAGTACTTC; CDR3 protein: CASSSAPGETQYF
V gene: TRBV25-1; J gene: TRBJ2-7; D gene: NA; clone size: NA; CDR3 DNA: TGTGCCAGCAGTGAGACATACGAGCAGTACTTC; CDR3 protein: CASSETYEQYF
V gene: TRBV4-3; J gene: TRBJ1-1; D gene: TRBD1; clone size: few; CDR3 DNA: TGCGCCAGCAGCCAAGATCCATTGATAGCCGGGACAGGGTCTTGGGACACTGAAGCTTTCTTT; CDR3 protein: CASSQDPLIAGTGSWDTEAFF
V gene: TRBV27; J gene: TRBJ1-5; D gene: NA; clone size: NA; CDR3 DNA: TGTGCCAGCAGTTTATCGGGTCACAGGCTTCAGCCCCAGCATTTT; CDR3 protein: CASSLSGHRLQPQHF
V gene: TRBV5-1; J gene: TRBJ2-4; D gene: NA; clone size: NA; CDR3 DNA: TGCGCCAGCAGCTTGGGACAGCTGGACATTCAGTACTTC; CDR3 protein: CASSLGQLDIQYF
V gene: TRBV18; J gene: TRBJ2-7; D gene: NA; clone size: once; CDR3 DNA: TGTGCCAGCTCACCAGGAGGGCCCTACGAGCAGTACTTC; CDR3 protein: CASSPGGPYEQYF
V gene: TRBV5-1; J gene: TRBJ2-2; D gene: TRBD2; clone size: NA; CDR3 DNA: TGCGCCAGCACCGGTCTAGCGGGCCTCGGCGGAGGGGAGCTGTTTTTT; CDR3 protein: CASTGLAGLGGGELFF